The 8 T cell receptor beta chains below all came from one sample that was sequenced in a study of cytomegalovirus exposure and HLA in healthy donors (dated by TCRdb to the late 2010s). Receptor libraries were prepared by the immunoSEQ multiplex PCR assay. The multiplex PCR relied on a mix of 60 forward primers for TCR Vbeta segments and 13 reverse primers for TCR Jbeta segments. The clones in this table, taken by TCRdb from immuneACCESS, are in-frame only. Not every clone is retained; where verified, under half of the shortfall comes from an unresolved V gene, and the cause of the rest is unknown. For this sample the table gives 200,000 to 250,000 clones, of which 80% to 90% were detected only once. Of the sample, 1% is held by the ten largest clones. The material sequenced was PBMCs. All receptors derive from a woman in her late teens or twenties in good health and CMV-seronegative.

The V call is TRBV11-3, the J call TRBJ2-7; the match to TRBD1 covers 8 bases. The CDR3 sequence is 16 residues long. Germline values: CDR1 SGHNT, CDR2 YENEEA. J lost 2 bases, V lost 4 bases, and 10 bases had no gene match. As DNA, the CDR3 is TGTGCCAGCAGCTCCACCCCGACAGGGGCAACCTACGAGCAGTACTTC. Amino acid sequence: CASSSTPTGATYEQYF. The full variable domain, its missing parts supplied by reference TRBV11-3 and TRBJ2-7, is EAGVVQSPRYKIIEKKQPVAFWCNPISGHNTLYWYLQNLGQGPELLIRYENEEAVDDSQLPKDRFSAERLKGVDSTLKIQPAELGDSAVYLCASSSTPTGATYEQYFGPGTRLTVT.

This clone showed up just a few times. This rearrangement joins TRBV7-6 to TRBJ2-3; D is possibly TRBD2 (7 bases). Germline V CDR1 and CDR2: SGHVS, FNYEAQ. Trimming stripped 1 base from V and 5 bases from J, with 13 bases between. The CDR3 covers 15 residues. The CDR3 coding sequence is TGTGCCAGCAGCTTAGTGGGGGGGCAGGGAGATACGCAGTATTTT. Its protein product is CASSLVGGQGDTQYF.

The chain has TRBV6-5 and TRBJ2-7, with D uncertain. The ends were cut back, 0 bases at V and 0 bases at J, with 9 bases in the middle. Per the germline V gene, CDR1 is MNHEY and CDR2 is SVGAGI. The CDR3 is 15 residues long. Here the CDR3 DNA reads TGTGCCAGCAGTTACTCCCTCTATGGCTCCTACGAGCAGTACTTC. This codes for CASSYSLYGSYEQYF.

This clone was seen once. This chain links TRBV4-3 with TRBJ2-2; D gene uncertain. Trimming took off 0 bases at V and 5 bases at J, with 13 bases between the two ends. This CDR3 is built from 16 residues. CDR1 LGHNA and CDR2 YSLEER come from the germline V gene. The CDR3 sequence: CASSQETQRRTGELFF. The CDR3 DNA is TGCGCCAGCAGCCAAGAAACCCAGCGTCGAACCGGGGAGCTGTTTTTT.

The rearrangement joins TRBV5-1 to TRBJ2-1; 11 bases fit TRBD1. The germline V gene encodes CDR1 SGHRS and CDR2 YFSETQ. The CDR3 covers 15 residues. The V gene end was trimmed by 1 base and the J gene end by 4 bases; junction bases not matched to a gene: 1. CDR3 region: CASSLRDRGYNEQFF. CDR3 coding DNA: TGCGCCAGCAGCTTGCGGGACAGGGGGTACAATGAGCAGTTCTTC.

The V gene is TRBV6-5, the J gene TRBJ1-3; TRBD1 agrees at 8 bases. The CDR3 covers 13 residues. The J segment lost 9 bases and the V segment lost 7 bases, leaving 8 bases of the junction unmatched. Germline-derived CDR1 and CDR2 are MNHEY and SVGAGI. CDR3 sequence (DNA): TGTGCCAGCACCACCGACAGGGGAGGCACCATATATTTT. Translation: CASTTDRGGTIYF.

CDR3 protein: CASSLTEGSNTGELFF. The CDR3 DNA follows: TGTGCCAGCAGCTTAACTGAGGGTTCGAACACCGGGGAGCTGTTTTTT. The chain employs TRBV7-9 and TRBJ2-2; possibly TRBD2 for D (5 bases). Germline V gives CDR1 SEHNR, CDR2 FQNEAQ (reference sequence). Trimming left V 2 bases short and J 0 bases short, with 10 bases between. This CDR3 contains 16 residues.

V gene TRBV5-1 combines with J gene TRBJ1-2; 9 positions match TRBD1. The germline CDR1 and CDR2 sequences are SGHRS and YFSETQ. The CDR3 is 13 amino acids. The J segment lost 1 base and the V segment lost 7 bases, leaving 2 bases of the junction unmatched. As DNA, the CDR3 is TGCGCCAGCGGGGACAGGGTTAACTATGGCTACACCTTC. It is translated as CASGDRVNYGYTF.